The 26 T cell receptor beta chains presented below share a single source sample, sequenced in a study of T cells expressing NK-cell markers (dated by TCRdb to the early 2020s). Library preparation employed 5' RACE. Sequencing was carried out with an Illumina HiSeq 2000. TCRdb reanalyzed the reads, keeping one entry per CDR3 protein sequence and omitting DNA. The table for this sample records about 460,000 distinct CDR3 sequences. Approximately 1.4% of the sample rests with the top ten. The sequencing sample was made of blood T cells: a sorted CD56 or NKG2C T cell subset, CD4+ or CD8+ T cells, or bulk PBMC T cells (not recorded which). These receptors all stem from a woman in her fifties or sixties in good health. Donor details come from another sample of the same person, matched by shared clones.

The CDR3 spells CSAMGGGRAQETQYF. The chain combines TRBV20-1 with TRBJ2-5; TCRdb calls TRBD2, which cannot be checked without DNA. The germline gives CDR1 DFQATT, CDR2 SNEGSKA (reference sequence). The CDR3 extends over 15 amino acids.

The V and J genes are TRBV4-2 and TRBJ2-5; the TRBD2 assignment by TCRdb is unverifiable without DNA. There are 16 residues in the CDR3. Germline CDR1 reads LGHNA; CDR2 reads YNFKEQ. This CDR3 is CASSPTSGRDQETQYF.

The V call is TRBV3-1, the J call TRBJ2-2; TCRdb selects TRBD2, and the lack of DNA leaves this call unchecked. Germline loops: CDR1 LGHDT, CDR2 YNNKEL (reference sequence). The CDR3 is 17 residues long. The chain's CDR3 is CASSQVAGKSGTGELFF.

This rearrangement joins TRBV7-9 to TRBJ2-3; TCRdb indicates TRBD2, and absent DNA this call remains unverified. The CDR3 runs to 12 residues. Looked up from germline, CDR1 is SEHNR and CDR2 is FQNEAQ (reference sequence). Here the CDR3 reads CASSRDSDTQYF. The variable domain in full, with the rest retrieved from reference TRBV7-9 and TRBJ2-3, is DTGVSQNPRHKITKRGQNVTFRCDPISEHNRLYWYRQTLGQGPEFLTYFQNEAQLEKSRLLSDRFSAERPKGSFSTLEIQRTEQGDSAMYLCASSRDSDTQYFGPGTRLTVL.

This chain uses TRBV20-1 with TRBJ1-3. Germline V CDR1 and CDR2: DFQATT, SNEGSKA (reference sequence). There are 11 residues in the CDR3. CDR3 amino acids: CSARFGNTIYF.

The chain carries TRBV7-9 and TRBJ2-7; TCRdb outputs TRBD1, but without DNA this stays unchecked. Germline CDR1 and CDR2: SEHNR and FQNEAQ (reference sequence). The CDR3 loop spans 14 amino acids. This chain's CDR3 is CASSLDGTQVEQYF.

This chain links TRBV4-1 with TRBJ1-2; TCRdb's D call of TRBD1 is untestable without DNA. Germline loops: CDR1 MGHRA, CDR2 YSYEKL. CDR3 length: 17 amino acids. CDR3 sequence reads: CASSQASWERGRYGYTF.

CDR3 residues: CASSLPGEGYNEQFF. The genes are TRBV7-6 and TRBJ2-1; TCRdb lists TRBD1, though no DNA is available to test this call. From germline, CDR1 is SGHVS and CDR2 FNYEAQ. The CDR3 totals 15 residues.

The chain uses TRBV7-9 and TRBJ2-3. The CDR3 has 17 residues. Germline CDR1 SEHNR, CDR2 FQNEAQ (reference sequence). CDR3 sequence: CASRQMIDVLYTDTQYF.

CDR3 region: CASTRGGQGNSPLHF. The chain joins TRBV6-5 to TRBJ1-6; TCRdb's D call of TRBD1 is untestable without DNA. This CDR3 comprises 15 residues. Per germline, CDR1 MNHEY and CDR2 SVGAGI.

CDR3 amino acids: CASSGIGTRPNEQFF. The chain carries TRBV7-2 and TRBJ2-1; no DNA is available, so the TRBD2 call from TCRdb remains unchecked. This CDR3 spans 15 amino acids. Germline CDR1 reads SGHTA; CDR2 reads FQGNSA.

The rearrangement uses TRBV19 and TRBJ2-2; TCRdb reports TRBD2, a call that lacks DNA to check it against. CDR1 is LNHDA and CDR2 is SQIVND in the germline V gene (reference sequence). This CDR3 spans 15 amino acids. The CDR3 sequence: CASRLPSGSGGELFF.

This rearrangement joins TRBV10-3 to TRBJ1-2. Germline lookup yields CDR1 ENHRY and CDR2 SYGVKD. The CDR3 has 13 residues. CDR3 in amino acids: CAITGGQDYGYTF.

This chain links TRBV5-1 with TRBJ2-3; TCRdb's D gene call, TRBD2, goes unchecked for lack of DNA. Germline-derived CDR1 and CDR2 are SGHRS and YFSETQ. The CDR3 contains 14 residues. The CDR3 sequence is CASSAGTFTDTQYF.

The gene calls are TRBV2 and TRBJ2-5; TCRdb's assignment of TRBD2 cannot be checked, as there is no DNA. Per the germline V gene, CDR1 is SNHLY and CDR2 is FYNNEI. The CDR3 is made up of 16 amino acids. The chain's CDR3 is CASARAGPNSQETQYF.

V gene TRBV11-2 combines with J gene TRBJ1-2. Germline CDR1 and CDR2: SGHAT and FQNNGV. This CDR3 comprises 13 residues. CDR3 sequence: CASNPSGIYGYTF.

The chain joins TRBV12-3 or TRBV12-4 to TRBJ1-2; TCRdb gives TRBD1 as the D gene, but with no DNA this cannot be confirmed. The length of the CDR3 is 14 residues. The CDR3 reads CASSFGGQYYGYTF.

V gene TRBV5-1 combines with J gene TRBJ1-6; TCRdb gives TRBD1 as the D gene, but with no DNA this cannot be confirmed. CDR3 size: 14 residues. Germline V CDR1 and CDR2: SGHRS, YFSETQ. CDR3 region: CASSRPGQGSPLHF. Complete variable domain (other parts from reference TRBV5-1 and TRBJ1-6): KAGVTQTPRYLIKTRGQQVTLSCSPISGHRSVSWYQQTPGQGLQFLFEYFSETQRNKGNFPGRFSGRQFSNSRSEMNVSTLELGDSALYLCASSRPGQGSPLHFGNGTRLTVT.

CDR3 residues: CASSLNIREGSTDTQYF. The chain employs TRBV7-2 and TRBJ2-3; TCRdb outputs TRBD2, but without DNA this stays unchecked. The CDR3 runs 17 residues. The germline V gene has CDR1 SGHTA and CDR2 FQGNSA.

This chain uses TRBV11-2 with TRBJ2-1; lacking DNA, the TRBD2 call made by TCRdb goes unchecked. The CDR3 runs to 17 residues. Germline values: CDR1 SGHAT, CDR2 FQNNGV. The CDR3 spells CASSPFRLAVKVDEQFF. Complete variable domain (other parts from reference TRBV11-2 and TRBJ2-1): EAGVAQSPRYKIIEKRQSVAFWCNPISGHATLYWYQQILGQGPKLLIQFQNNGVVDDSQLPKDRFSAERLKGVDSTLKIQPAKLEDSAVYLCASSPFRLAVKVDEQFFGPGTRLTVL.

This chain links TRBV18 with TRBJ2-4. This CDR3 is 13 amino acids long. Germline V CDR1 and CDR2: KGHSH, LQKENI. This CDR3 is CASSRGITDIQYF. Together with reference TRBV18 and TRBJ2-4, the CDR3 gives the full variable domain: NAGVMQNPRHLVRRRGQEARLRCSPMKGHSHVYWYRQLPEEGLKFMVYLQKENIIDESGMPKERFSAEFPKEGPSILRIQQVVRGDSAAYFCASSRGITDIQYFGAGTRLSVL.

The genes are TRBV24-1 and TRBJ2-2. Germline assignment: CDR1 KGHDR and CDR2 SFDVKD. The CDR3 is made up of 13 amino acids. CDR3 amino acids: CATSGQLTGELFF.

The CDR3: CASSLARTRGTEQFF. The V and J genes are TRBV5-8 and TRBJ2-1; with no DNA, the TCRdb D assignment of TRBD2 cannot be verified. The CDR3 loop spans 15 amino acids. Per germline, CDR1 SGHTS and CDR2 YDEGEE.

The chain combines TRBV11-2 with TRBJ2-1; TCRdb outputs TRBD2, but without DNA this stays unchecked. Per germline, CDR1 SGHAT and CDR2 FQNNGV. The CDR3 sequence is 17 residues long. CDR3: CASSLVLSGRARNEQFF.

The chain recombines TRBV5-1 with TRBJ2-3. The CDR3 runs 14 residues. CDR1 is SGHRS and CDR2 is YFSETQ in the germline V gene. This CDR3 reads CASSPRTEADTQYF.

The chain is built from TRBV18 and TRBJ2-6. The germline gives CDR1 KGHSH, CDR2 LQKENI. The CDR3 has 15 amino acids. The CDR3 here is CASSLPISGANVLTF.